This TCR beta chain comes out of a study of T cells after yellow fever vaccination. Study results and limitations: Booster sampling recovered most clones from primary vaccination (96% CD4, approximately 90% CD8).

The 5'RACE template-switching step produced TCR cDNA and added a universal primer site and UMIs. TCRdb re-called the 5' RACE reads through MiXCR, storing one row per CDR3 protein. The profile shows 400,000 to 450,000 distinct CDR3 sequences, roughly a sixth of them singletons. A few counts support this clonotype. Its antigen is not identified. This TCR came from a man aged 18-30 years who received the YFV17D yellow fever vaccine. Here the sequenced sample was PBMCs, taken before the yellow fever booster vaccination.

CDR3 nucleotide sequence: TGCGCCAGCAGGGCGCAGGGAGGTGAAAAACTGTTTTTT. It yields the protein CASRAQGGEKLFF. The V call is TRBV4-3, the J call TRBJ1-4; TRBD1 is a possible D gene (5 bases). Germline V CDR1 and CDR2: LGHNA, YSLEER. V was shortened by 6 bases and J by 7 bases, with 12 bases between the two germline ends. This CDR3 region has 13 residues.